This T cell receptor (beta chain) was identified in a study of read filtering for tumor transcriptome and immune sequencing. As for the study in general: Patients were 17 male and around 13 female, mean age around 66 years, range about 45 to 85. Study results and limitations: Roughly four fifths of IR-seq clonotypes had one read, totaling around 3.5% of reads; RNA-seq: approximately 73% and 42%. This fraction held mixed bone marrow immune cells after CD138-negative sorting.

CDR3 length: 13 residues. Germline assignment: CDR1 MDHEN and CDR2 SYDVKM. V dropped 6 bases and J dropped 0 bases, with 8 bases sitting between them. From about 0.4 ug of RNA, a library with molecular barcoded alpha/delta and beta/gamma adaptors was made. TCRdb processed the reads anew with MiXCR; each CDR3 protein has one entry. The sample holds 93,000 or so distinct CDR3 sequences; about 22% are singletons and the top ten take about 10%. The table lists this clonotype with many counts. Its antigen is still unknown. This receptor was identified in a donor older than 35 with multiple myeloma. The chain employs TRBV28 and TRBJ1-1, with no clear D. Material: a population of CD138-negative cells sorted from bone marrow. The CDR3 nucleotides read TGTGCCAGCAGAGACCCTATGAACACTGAAGCTTTCTTT. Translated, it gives CASRDPMNTEAFF.